A single sample is the source of the 3 T cell receptor beta chains below, sequenced in a study of cytomegalovirus exposure and HLA in healthy donors. 60 Vbeta and 13 Jbeta primers were used in PCR. The data were produced by immunoSEQ multiplex PCR, yet TCRdb's version contains in-frame clones alone and is incomplete. This sample's table has fewer than 150,000 clones. The sample consisted of PBMCs. Source of these receptors: a woman aged 55-70 years in good health and CMV-seronegative.

This rearrangement joins TRBV15 to TRBJ2-4, with TRBD2 matching over 11 bases. Trimming at V came to 3 bases and at J to 2 bases, leaving 3 bases not matched to a gene. The CDR3 runs 16 residues. Germline assignment: CDR1 LNHNV and CDR2 YYDKDF (reference sequence). In nucleotides, the CDR3 is TGTGCCACCAGCAGTGGACTAGCGGGCCCCAAAAACATTCAGTACTTC. Protein product: CATSSGLAGPKNIQYF.

The J gene is TRBJ2-7, the V gene TRBV2, with D perhaps matching TRBD1 (6 bases). This CDR3 is 14 amino acids long. The germline CDR1 and CDR2 sequences are SNHLY and FYNNEI. With 2 bases removed from V and 2 bases from J, the gap between germline ends came to 10 bases. CDR3 sequence: CASSEFQGPYEQYF. CDR3 nucleotides: TGTGCCAGCAGTGAATTTCAGGGGCCCTACGAGCAGTACTTC. Full variable domain (rest looked up from reference TRBV2 and TRBJ2-7): EPEVTQTPSHQVTQMGQEVILRCVPISNHLYFYWYRQILGQKVEFLVSFYNNEISEKSEIFDDQFSVERPDGSNFTLKIRSTKLEDSAMYFCASSEFQGPYEQYFGPGTRLTVT.

The rearrangement links TRBV5-1 to TRBJ2-7, with 8 bases identical to TRBD2. The CDR3 is made up of 16 amino acids. With 0 bases clipped from V and 0 bases from J, the junction kept 5 bases outside the gene matches. CDR1 and CDR2 from the germline V gene are SGHRS and YFSETQ. CDR3 DNA sequence: TGCGCCAGCAGCTTGGAATCGGGGGGGAGCTCCTACGAGCAGTACTTC. Its translation is CASSLESGGSSYEQYF.